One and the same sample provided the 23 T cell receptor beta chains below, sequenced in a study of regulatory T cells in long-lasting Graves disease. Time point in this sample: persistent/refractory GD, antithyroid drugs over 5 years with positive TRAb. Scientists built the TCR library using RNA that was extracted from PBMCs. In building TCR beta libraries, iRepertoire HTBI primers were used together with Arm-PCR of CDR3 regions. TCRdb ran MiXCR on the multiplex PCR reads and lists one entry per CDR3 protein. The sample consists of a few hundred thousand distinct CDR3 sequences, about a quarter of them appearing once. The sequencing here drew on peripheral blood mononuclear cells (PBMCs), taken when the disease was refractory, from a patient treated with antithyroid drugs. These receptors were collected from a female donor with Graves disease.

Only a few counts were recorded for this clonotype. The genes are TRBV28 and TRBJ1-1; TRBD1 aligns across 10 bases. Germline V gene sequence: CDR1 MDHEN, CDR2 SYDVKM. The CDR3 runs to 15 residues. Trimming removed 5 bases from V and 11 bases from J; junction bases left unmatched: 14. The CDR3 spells CASSLGDRGFGRAFF. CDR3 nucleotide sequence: TGTGCCAGCAGTCTGGGGGACAGGGGATTTGGGAGGGCTTTCTTT.

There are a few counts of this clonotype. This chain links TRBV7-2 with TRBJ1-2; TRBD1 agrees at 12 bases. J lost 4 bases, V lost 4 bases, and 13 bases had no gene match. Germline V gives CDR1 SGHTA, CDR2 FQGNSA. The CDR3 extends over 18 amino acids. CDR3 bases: TGTGCCAGCAGCTCAGGAAAGGGACAGGGGGCGATCGTCTATGGCTACACCTTC. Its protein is CASSSGKGQGAIVYGYTF.

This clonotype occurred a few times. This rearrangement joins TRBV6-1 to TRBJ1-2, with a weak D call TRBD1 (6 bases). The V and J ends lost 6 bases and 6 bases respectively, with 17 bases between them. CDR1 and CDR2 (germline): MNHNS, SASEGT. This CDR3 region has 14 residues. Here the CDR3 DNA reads TGTGCCAGCAGAGAAACAGGGATCGCCAATGGCTACACCTTC. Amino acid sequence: CASRETGIANGYTF.

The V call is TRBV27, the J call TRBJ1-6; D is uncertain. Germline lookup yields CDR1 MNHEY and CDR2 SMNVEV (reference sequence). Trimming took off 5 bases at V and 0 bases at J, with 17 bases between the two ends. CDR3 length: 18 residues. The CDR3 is CASSLLIGLGSYNSPLHF. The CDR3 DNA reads TGTGCCAGCAGTCTCTTAATCGGTCTTGGCTCCTATAATTCACCCCTCCACTTT.

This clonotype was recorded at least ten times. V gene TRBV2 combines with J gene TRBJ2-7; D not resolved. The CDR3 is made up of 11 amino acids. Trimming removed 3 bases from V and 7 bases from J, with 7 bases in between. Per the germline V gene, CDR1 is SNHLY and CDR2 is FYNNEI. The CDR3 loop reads CASSDRWEQYF. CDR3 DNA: TGTGCCAGCAGTGACCGCTGGGAGCAGTACTTC.

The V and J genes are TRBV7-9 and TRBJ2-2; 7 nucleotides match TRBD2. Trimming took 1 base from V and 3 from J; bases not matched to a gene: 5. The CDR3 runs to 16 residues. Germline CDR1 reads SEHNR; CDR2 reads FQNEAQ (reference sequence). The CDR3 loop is CASSLGAGVYTGELFF. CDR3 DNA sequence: TGTGCCAGCAGCTTAGGTGCGGGAGTATACACCGGGGAGCTGTTTTTT. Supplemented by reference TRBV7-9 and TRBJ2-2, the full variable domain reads DTGVSQNPRHKITKRGQNVTFRCDPISEHNRLYWYRQTLGQGPEFLTYFQNEAQLEKSRLLSDRFSAERPKGSFSTLEIQRTEQGDSAMYLCASSLGAGVYTGELFFGEGSRLTVL.

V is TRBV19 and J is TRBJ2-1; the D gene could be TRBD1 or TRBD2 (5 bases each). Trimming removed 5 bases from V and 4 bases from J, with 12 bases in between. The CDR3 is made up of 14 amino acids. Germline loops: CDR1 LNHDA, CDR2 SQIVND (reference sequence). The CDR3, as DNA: TGTGCCAGTAGTGGGGGACCACCATACAATGAGCAGTTCTTC. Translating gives CASSGGPPYNEQFF.

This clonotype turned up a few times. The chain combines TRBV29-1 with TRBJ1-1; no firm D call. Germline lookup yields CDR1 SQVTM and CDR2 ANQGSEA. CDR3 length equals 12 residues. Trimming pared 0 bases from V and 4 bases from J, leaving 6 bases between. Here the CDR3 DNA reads TGCAGCGTTGAAGATCAAGGCACTGAAGCTTTCTTT. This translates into CSVEDQGTEAFF.

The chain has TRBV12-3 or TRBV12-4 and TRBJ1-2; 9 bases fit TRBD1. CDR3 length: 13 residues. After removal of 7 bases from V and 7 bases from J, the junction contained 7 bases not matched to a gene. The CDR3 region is CASIGQGSVGYTF. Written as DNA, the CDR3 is TGTGCCAGCATTGGACAGGGGTCAGTTGGCTACACCTTC.

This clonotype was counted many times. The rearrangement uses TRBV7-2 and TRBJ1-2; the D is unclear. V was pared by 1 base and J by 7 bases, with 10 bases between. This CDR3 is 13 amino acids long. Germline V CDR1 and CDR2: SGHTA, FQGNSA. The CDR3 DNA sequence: TGTGCCAGCAGCTTAGAGGAGGGCCGTGGCTACACCTTC. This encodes CASSLEEGRGYTF.

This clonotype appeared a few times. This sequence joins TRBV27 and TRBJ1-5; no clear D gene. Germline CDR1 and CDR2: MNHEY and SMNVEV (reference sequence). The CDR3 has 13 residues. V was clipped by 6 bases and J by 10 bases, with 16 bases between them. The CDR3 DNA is TGTGCCAGCAGAGACGGACGTAATGATCCCCAGCATTTT. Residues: CASRDGRNDPQHF.

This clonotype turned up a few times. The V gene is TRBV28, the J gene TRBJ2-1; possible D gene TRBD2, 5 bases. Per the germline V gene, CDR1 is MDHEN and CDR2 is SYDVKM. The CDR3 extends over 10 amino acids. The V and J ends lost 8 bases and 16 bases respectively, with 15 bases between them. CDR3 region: CASGGLGRFF. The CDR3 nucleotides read TGTGCCAGCGGTGGACTTGGACGTTTCTTC.

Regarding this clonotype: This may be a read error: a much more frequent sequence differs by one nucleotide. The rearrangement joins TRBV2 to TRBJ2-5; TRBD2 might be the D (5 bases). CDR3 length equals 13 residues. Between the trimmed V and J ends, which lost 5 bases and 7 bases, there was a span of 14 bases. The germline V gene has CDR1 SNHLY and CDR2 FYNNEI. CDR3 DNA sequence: TGTGCCAGCAGTAAGAACAAACTAGGGACCCAGTACTTC. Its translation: CASSKNKLGTQYF.

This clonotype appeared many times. The CDR3 DNA reads TGTGCCAGCAGCTCTATAGGCAAACGGGACGAGCAGTACTTC. Its protein product is CASSSIGKRDEQYF. The chain employs TRBV12-3 or TRBV12-4 and TRBJ2-7; D unresolved. CDR3 length: 14 residues. Trimming pared 6 bases from V and 5 bases from J, leaving 17 bases between.

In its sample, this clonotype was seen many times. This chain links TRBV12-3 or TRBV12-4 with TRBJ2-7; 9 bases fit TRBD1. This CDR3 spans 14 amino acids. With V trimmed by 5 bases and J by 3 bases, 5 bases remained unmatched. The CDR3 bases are TGTGCCAGCAGTCAGGGACAGGGTATCTACGAGCAGTACTTC. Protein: CASSQGQGIYEQYF.

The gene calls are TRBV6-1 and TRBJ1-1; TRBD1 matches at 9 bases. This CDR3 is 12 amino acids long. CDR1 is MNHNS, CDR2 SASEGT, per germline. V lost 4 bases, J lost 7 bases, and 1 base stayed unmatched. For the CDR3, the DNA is TGTGCCAGCAGTGGACAGGGGGTTGAAGCTTTCTTT. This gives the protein CASSGQGVEAFF.

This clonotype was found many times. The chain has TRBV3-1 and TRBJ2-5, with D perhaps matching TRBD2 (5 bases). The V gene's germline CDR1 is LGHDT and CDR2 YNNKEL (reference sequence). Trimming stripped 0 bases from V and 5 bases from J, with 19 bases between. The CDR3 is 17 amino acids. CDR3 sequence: CASSQDYPMGRDETQYF. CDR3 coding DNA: TGTGCCAGCAGCCAAGATTACCCCATGGGGAGAGATGAGACCCAGTACTTC.

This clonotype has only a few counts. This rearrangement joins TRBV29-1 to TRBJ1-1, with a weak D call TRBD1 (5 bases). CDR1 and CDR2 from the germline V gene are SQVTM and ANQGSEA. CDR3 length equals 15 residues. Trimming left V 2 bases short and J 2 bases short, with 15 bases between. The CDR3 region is CSVELSHRLNTEAFF. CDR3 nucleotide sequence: TGCAGCGTTGAACTCTCACACAGGCTTAACACTGAAGCTTTCTTT.

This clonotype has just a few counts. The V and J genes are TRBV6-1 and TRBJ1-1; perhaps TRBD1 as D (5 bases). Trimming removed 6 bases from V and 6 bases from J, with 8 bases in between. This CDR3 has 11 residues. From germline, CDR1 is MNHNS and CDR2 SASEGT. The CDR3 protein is CASRRQSEAFF. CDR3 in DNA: TGTGCCAGCAGAAGACAGTCTGAAGCTTTCTTT.

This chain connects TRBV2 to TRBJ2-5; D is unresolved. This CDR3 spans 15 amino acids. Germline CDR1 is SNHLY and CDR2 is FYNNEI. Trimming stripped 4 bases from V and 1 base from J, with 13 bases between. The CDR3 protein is CASSVVGERQETQYF. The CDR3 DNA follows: TGTGCCAGCAGTGTTGTTGGAGAGCGCCAAGAGACCCAGTACTTC.

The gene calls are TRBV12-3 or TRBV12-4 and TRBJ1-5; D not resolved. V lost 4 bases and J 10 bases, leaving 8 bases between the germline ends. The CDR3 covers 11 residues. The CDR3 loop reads CASSSIGPQHF. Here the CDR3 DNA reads TGTGCCAGCAGTTCTATAGGCCCCCAGCATTTT.

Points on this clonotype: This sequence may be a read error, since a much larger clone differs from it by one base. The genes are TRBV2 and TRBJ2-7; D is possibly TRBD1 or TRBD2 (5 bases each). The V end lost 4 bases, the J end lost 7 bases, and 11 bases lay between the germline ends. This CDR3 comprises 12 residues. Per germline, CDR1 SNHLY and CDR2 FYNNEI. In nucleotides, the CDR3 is TGTGCCAGCAGTGGTCTGGGGGATGAGCAGTACTTC. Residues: CASSGLGDEQYF.

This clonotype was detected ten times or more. The CDR3 protein is CASRTRPYGYTF. CDR3 nucleotide sequence: TGTGCCAGCAGGACACGGCCTTATGGCTACACCTTC. The chain employs TRBV28 and TRBJ1-2; D is undetermined. The CDR3 consists of 12 residues. V lost 6 bases to trimming and J lost 5 bases, with 10 bases between them. The V gene's germline CDR1 is MDHEN and CDR2 SYDVKM.